The 25 T cell receptor beta chains below were found in one sample sequenced in a study of cytomegalovirus exposure and HLA in healthy donors listed by TCRdb under 2017. The library was obtained by the immunoSEQ multiplex PCR assay. Entries here come from immuneACCESS through TCRdb and include only in-frame sequences with V and J called. Some clones fail to appear in such tables; in the studies checked, an unresolved V gene covers under half of the shortfall, and the cause of the remainder is unknown. The sample table holds some 80,000 clones, of which about 96% were seen once. The ten most abundant clones make up 1.6% of the sample. Sequenced material: PBMCs. These receptors were obtained from a man aged 18 to 29 in good health and CMV-seropositive.

V is TRBV6-5 and J is TRBJ1-2; D possibly corresponds to TRBD1 (6 bases). The length of the CDR3 is 16 residues. In germline, CDR1 is MNHEY, CDR2 SVGAGI. The V gene lost 0 bases and the J gene lost 7 bases, with 18 bases spanning the gap. This CDR3 is CASSYSVAGTSGGYTF. CDR3 nucleotides: TGTGCCAGCAGTTACTCGGTCGCAGGGACATCCGGTGGCTACACCTTC.

This rearrangement joins TRBV10-2 to TRBJ2-3; 7 bases match TRBD2. Unmatched junction bases numbered 7, after V lost 10 bases and J lost 0 bases. This CDR3 is built from 14 residues. Germline loops: CDR1 WSHSY, CDR2 SAAADI. The CDR3 protein is CATQRGASTDTQYF. CDR3 nucleotides: TGCGCCACCCAGCGGGGTGCTAGCACAGATACGCAGTATTTT.

The chain combines TRBV19 with TRBJ2-1, with 10 bases identical to TRBD2. CDR3 length: 15 residues. The V segment lost 3 bases and the J segment 10 bases; nucleotides outside the gene matches: 9. CDR1 and CDR2 from the germline V gene are LNHDA and SQIVND (reference sequence). This chain's CDR3 is CASSIVGTSVAEQFF. The CDR3 nucleotides read TGTGCCAGTAGTATCGTCGGGACTAGCGTTGCGGAGCAGTTCTTC.

This clone was seen once. This chain links TRBV25-1 with TRBJ2-2; a possible D gene is TRBD1 (6 bases). CDR3 size: 14 residues. Germline assignment: CDR1 MGHDK and CDR2 SYGVNS. V lost 2 bases and J lost 11, with 15 bases in between. CDR3 nucleotide sequence: TGTGCCAGCAGTGAAACAGGGATTGGTAGTGAGCTGTTTTTT. This gives the protein CASSETGIGSELFF.

V usage is TRBV5-1 and J usage is TRBJ2-2, with 8 bases identical to TRBD1. The trim removed 3 bases at V and 4 bases at J, leaving 8 bases unmatched. Per germline, CDR1 SGHRS and CDR2 YFSETQ. The CDR3 length is 16 residues. In DNA form, the CDR3 reads TGCGCCAGCAGCTCCCCCGGGACAGGTCCCACCGGGGAGCTGTTTTTT. The encoded protein is CASSSPGTGPTGELFF.

The chain couples TRBV5-8 to TRBJ1-1; the D gene is possibly TRBD1 (5 bases). Germline assignment: CDR1 SGHTS and CDR2 YDEGEE. V lost 1 base to trimming and J lost 11 bases, with 15 bases between them. The CDR3 covers 13 residues. In nucleotides, the CDR3 is TGTGCCAGCAGCTTGCGGGGGAGGGTAAGGGCTTTCTTT. Translated, it gives CASSLRGRVRAFF.

The rearrangement uses TRBV6-1 and TRBJ1-5, with 11 bases identical to TRBD1. From germline, CDR1 is MNHNS and CDR2 SASEGT. The CDR3 runs 14 residues. Trimming at V came to 4 bases and at J to 5 bases, leaving 1 base not matched to a gene. CDR3 nucleotides: TGTGCCAGCAGTGGGGGACAGGGGGATCAGCCCCAGCATTTT. Protein sequence: CASSGGQGDQPQHF.

The chain employs TRBV6-1 and TRBJ2-1; weak D call: TRBD1 (5 bases). The CDR3 sequence is 16 residues long. Germline V CDR1 and CDR2: MNHNS, SASEGT. Trimming took 4 bases from V and 4 from J, leaving 17 bases between them. In DNA, the CDR3 is TGTGCCAGCAGTGTCCGAGGTGGGGCCATATACAATGAGCAGTTCTTC. It translates to CASSVRGGAIYNEQFF.

This clone is a singleton in its sample. The CDR3 region has the DNA TGCGCCAGCAGCCAAGATCAGTTCGGAGGGTACGAGCAGTACTTC. It yields the protein CASSQDQFGGYEQYF. This sequence joins TRBV4-1 and TRBJ2-7; D perhaps matches TRBD2 (6 bases). Trimming pared 0 bases from V and 4 bases from J, leaving 13 bases between. The germline gives CDR1 MGHRA, CDR2 YSYEKL. The CDR3 consists of 15 residues.

This chain links TRBV25-1 with TRBJ1-3; unclear D gene. Germline-derived CDR1 and CDR2 are MGHDK and SYGVNS. The CDR3 covers 13 residues. V was trimmed by 10 bases and J by 1 base, leaving 11 bases between them. The DNA for the CDR3 is TGTGCCACCCGGCCGGGGTCTGGAAACACCATATATTTT. This gives the protein CATRPGSGNTIYF.

This rearrangement joins TRBV10-1 to TRBJ1-1; 8 positions match TRBD1. The junction had 12 bases not matched to a gene; V was cut back by 2 bases and J by 4 bases. Germline CDR1 and CDR2: WNHNN and SYGVQD (reference sequence). This CDR3 is built from 17 residues. CDR3 in amino acids: CASSETRPRQGSTEAFF. CDR3 sequence (DNA): TGCGCCAGCAGTGAGACGCGCCCGAGACAGGGGTCCACTGAAGCTTTCTTT.

J is TRBJ1-4 and V is TRBV7-9; D gene unclear. The ends were cut back, 3 bases at V and 3 bases at J, with 8 bases in the middle. CDR3 size: 14 residues. Per germline, CDR1 SEHNR and CDR2 FQNEAQ (reference sequence). CDR3 sequence (DNA): TGTGCCAGCAGCTTGGGCAATTCTAATGAAAAACTGTTTTTT. Translation: CASSLGNSNEKLFF.

V usage is TRBV2 and J usage is TRBJ2-1; 16 positions agree with TRBD2. V dropped 6 bases and J dropped 5; count of bases not matched to a gene: 4. The CDR3 is 16 amino acids. The germline CDR1 and CDR2 sequences are SNHLY and FYNNEI. CDR3 nucleotides: TGTGCCAGCAGGATGGGACTAGCGGGAGGGAACAATGAGCAGTTCTTC. Translated, it gives CASRMGLAGGNNEQFF.

The rearrangement uses TRBV29-1 and TRBJ2-7; perhaps TRBD1 as D (5 bases). The germline CDR1 and CDR2 sequences are SQVTM and ANQGSEA. The CDR3 has 15 residues. V dropped 0 bases and J dropped 3 bases, with 15 bases sitting between them. The DNA for the CDR3 is TGCAGCGTTGAAGATCTTCAAGGGGTTCACTACGAGCAGTACTTC. This gives the protein CSVEDLQGVHYEQYF.

The chain links TRBV28 to TRBJ1-4; D possibly corresponds to TRBD1 (5 bases). Trimming left V 5 bases short and J 8 bases short, with 18 bases between. CDR3 length: 15 residues. CDR1 MDHEN and CDR2 SYDVKM come from the germline V gene. The DNA for the CDR3 is TGTGCCAGCAGTCCAACCGGGAGGGGCGACGAAAAACTGTTTTTT. It specifies CASSPTGRGDEKLFF.

The V call is TRBV5-6, the J call TRBJ2-1, with 9 bases matching TRBD2. Germline assignment: CDR1 SGHDT and CDR2 YYEEEE. The J segment lost 4 bases and the V segment lost 0 bases, leaving 5 bases of the junction unmatched. The CDR3 length is 16 residues. The CDR3 region is CASSLAETSGYNEQFF. CDR3 bases: TGTGCCAGCAGCTTGGCCGAGACTAGCGGATACAATGAGCAGTTCTTC.

J is TRBJ2-7 and V is TRBV6-1; perhaps TRBD2 as D (6 bases). V lost 3 bases to trimming and J lost 7 bases, with 13 bases between them. This CDR3 comprises 13 residues. The germline gives CDR1 MNHNS, CDR2 SASEGT. CDR3 coding DNA: TGTGCCAGCAGTGACAGTGGCGGAGGGGAGCAGTACTTC. Amino acid sequence: CASSDSGGGEQYF.

This chain's CDR3 is CASSYTRVANEKLFF. The CDR3 bases are TGTGCCAGCAGTTATACCAGGGTTGCTAATGAAAAACTGTTTTTT. The chain has TRBV6-5 and TRBJ1-4, with D tentatively TRBD1 (5 bases). Trimming cost V 3 bases and J 3 bases, with 11 bases left between them. This CDR3 is built from 15 residues. CDR1 MNHEY and CDR2 SVGAGI come from the germline V gene.

This chain links TRBV6-1 with TRBJ1-1, with D unclear. From germline, CDR1 is MNHNS and CDR2 SASEGT. The CDR3 contains 14 residues. Trimming took off 8 bases at V and 3 bases at J, with 16 bases between the two ends. CDR3 nucleotides: TGTGCCAGCGACCCCACGGAGGGAGACACTGAAGCTTTCTTT. Protein: CASDPTEGDTEAFF.

The J gene is TRBJ2-7, the V gene TRBV23-1; 7 bases align to TRBD2. TRBV23-1 is an open reading frame whose function is uncertain. V was pared by 0 bases and J by 6 bases, with 8 bases of the junction left unmatched. This CDR3 is 15 amino acids long. The chain's CDR3 is CASSQSSSGKAEQYF. DNA for the CDR3: TGCGCCAGCAGTCAATCATCCAGCGGGAAAGCCGAGCAGTACTTC.

The V gene is TRBV25-1, the J gene TRBJ1-1; D is perhaps TRBD1 (5 bases). The CDR3 consists of 12 residues. Per the germline V gene, CDR1 is MGHDK and CDR2 is SYGVNS. The ends were cut back, 3 bases at V and 11 bases at J, with 13 bases in the middle. The CDR3 spells CASSDRIRGAFF. CDR3 nucleotides: TGTGCCAGCAGTGACCGGATCCGGGGGGCTTTCTTT.

The rearrangement links TRBV28 to TRBJ2-7; 7 nucleotides align to TRBD1. The trim removed 6 bases at V and 3 bases at J, leaving 23 bases unmatched. The germline V gene encodes CDR1 MDHEN and CDR2 SYDVKM. This CDR3 is 19 amino acids long. DNA of the CDR3: TGTGCCAGCAGGAATTCAGCCTCCGGGACAGCGACCCCTCACTACGAGCAGTACTTC. This gives the protein CASRNSASGTATPHYEQYF.

The chain employs TRBV5-4 and TRBJ2-1; TRBD1 might be the D (6 bases). The V end lost 2 bases, the J end lost 4 bases, and 13 bases lay between the germline ends. The germline V gene encodes CDR1 SGHNT and CDR2 YYREEE (reference sequence). The CDR3 has 15 amino acids. The CDR3, as DNA: TGTGCCAGCAGCTTATTCGACAGGAGGTACAATGAGCAGTTCTTC. Protein product: CASSLFDRRYNEQFF. The variable domain in full, completed from reference TRBV5-4 and TRBJ2-1, reads ETGVTQSPTHLIKTRGQQVTLRCSSQSGHNTVSWYQQALGQGPQFIFQYYREEENGRGNFPPRFSGLQFPNYSSELNVNALELDDSALYLCASSLFDRRYNEQFFGPGTRLTVL.

V usage is TRBV4-1 and J usage is TRBJ2-7, with TRBD1 matching 10 bases. The CDR3 has 16 amino acids. J lost 5 bases, V lost 2 bases, and 9 bases had no gene match. From germline, CDR1 is MGHRA and CDR2 YSYEKL. The CDR3 coding sequence is TGCGCCAGCAGCCAACCGACCCGGGACAGGGGCCACGAGCAGTACTTC. Its protein product is CASSQPTRDRGHEQYF.

The genes are TRBV9 and TRBJ2-7; D gene ambiguous. Germline loops: CDR1 SGDLS, CDR2 YYNGEE. Trimming shortened V by 3 bases and J by 2 bases, and 12 bases separated the two germline ends. This CDR3 has 14 amino acids. The CDR3 is CASSGNSSPYEQYF. The CDR3 nucleotides are TGTGCCAGCAGCGGTAACAGTTCCCCCTACGAGCAGTACTTC.